Below, 6 T cell receptor beta chains from the same sample are listed, as sequenced in a study of identical twins. TCRdb processed the 5' RACE reads anew with MiXCR; each CDR3 protein has one entry. The repertoire holds approximately 1.8 million distinct CDR3 sequences, with roughly a third as singletons. Sequenced input: cord blood. The source is a newborn girl in good health.

CDR3 amino acids: CASSLAGGRYTQYF. CDR3 nucleotides: TGTGCCAGCAGTCTAGCGGGAGGGAGGTATACGCAGTATTTT. The rearrangement joins TRBV6-1 to TRBJ2-3, with 12 bases that match TRBD2. Germline V gene lookup returns CDR1 MNHNS and CDR2 SASEGT. With 5 bases clipped from V and 7 bases from J, the junction kept 4 bases outside the gene matches. This CDR3 comprises 14 residues.

CDR3 sequence (DNA): TGCAGTGCTAGACTTCCAGCAAACTATGGCTACACCTTC. Its translation is CSARLPANYGYTF. This chain joins TRBV20-1 and TRBJ1-2; D uncertain. The V end lost 2 bases, the J end lost 2 bases, and 9 bases lay between the germline ends. Germline loops: CDR1 DFQATT, CDR2 SNEGSKA (reference sequence). The CDR3 totals 13 residues.

This clonotype was seen many times. This chain uses TRBV4-1 with TRBJ2-3, with TRBD1 as a possible D gene (6 bases). V lost 4 bases and J 1 base, leaving 6 bases between the germline ends. Germline V gives CDR1 MGHRA, CDR2 YSYEKL. This CDR3 is 13 amino acids long. The CDR3 loop is CASSRTGTDTQYF. The DNA for the CDR3 is TGCGCCAGCAGCCGGACAGGCACAGATACGCAGTATTTT.

This clonotype was observed a handful of times. The V call is TRBV3-1, the J call TRBJ1-5, with unresolved D. Trimming removed 1 base from V and 5 bases from J, with 9 bases in between. CDR1 and CDR2 (germline): LGHDT, YNNKEL (reference sequence). This CDR3 has 14 residues. The CDR3 sequence: CASSQGVVDQPQHF. The CDR3 DNA follows: TGTGCCAGCAGCCAAGGGGTTGTAGATCAGCCCCAGCATTTT.

The table lists this clonotype with a few counts. This sequence joins TRBV20-1 and TRBJ2-3; D ambiguous. Germline V gene data show CDR1 as DFQATT and CDR2 as SNEGSKA (reference sequence). The CDR3 spans 14 residues. Deletions cut 3 bases from V and 6 bases from J, with 16 bases between. As DNA, the CDR3 is TGCAGTGCTAGGTATCTCCAACCAAGGGATACGCAGTATTTT. It codes for CSARYLQPRDTQYF.

This clonotype was detected once. This clone may be a read error of a much larger clone one base away. This chain connects TRBV24-1 to TRBJ1-2, with D uncertain. There are 12 residues in the CDR3. Germline CDR1 KGHDR, CDR2 SFDVKD. The CDR3 DNA sequence: TGTGCCACCAGTCATTTCCCAGGAGGCTACACCTTC. Translated: CATSHFPGGYTF.